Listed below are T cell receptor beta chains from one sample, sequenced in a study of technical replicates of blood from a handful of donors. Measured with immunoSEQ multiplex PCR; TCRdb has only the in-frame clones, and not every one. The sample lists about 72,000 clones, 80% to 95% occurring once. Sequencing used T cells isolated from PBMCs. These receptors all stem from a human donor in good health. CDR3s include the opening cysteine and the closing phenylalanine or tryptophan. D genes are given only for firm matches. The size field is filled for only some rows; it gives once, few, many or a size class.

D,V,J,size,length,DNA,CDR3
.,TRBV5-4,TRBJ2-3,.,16,TGTGCCAGCAGCTTGGAAGCGCGGGATGGGACAGATACGCAGTATTTT,CASSLEARDGTDTQYF
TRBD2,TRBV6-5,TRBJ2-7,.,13,TGTGCCAGCAGCACGACTAGCGGGAACGAGCAGTACTTC,CASSTTSGNEQYF
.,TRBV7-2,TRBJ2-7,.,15,TGTGCCAGCAGCTTAGCGACACAGATGGCCTACGAGCAGTACTTC,CASSLATQMAYEQYF
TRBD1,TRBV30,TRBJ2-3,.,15,TGTGCCTGGAAGGTAGGAGACAGGGGCACAGATACGCAGTATTTT,CAWKVGDRGTDTQYF
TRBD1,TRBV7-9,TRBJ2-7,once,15,TGTGCCAGCAGCTTAGACCTGGACAGGGGAGGCGAGCAGTACTTC,CASSLDLDRGGEQYF
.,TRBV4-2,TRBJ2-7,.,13,TGTGCCAGCAGCCTGGGGGAGGCCTACGAGCAGTACTTC,CASSLGEAYEQYF
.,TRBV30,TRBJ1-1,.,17,TGTGCCTTATGGGACAACTACGGCGAAATAATTAACACTGAAGCTTTCTTT,CALWDNYGEIINTEAFF
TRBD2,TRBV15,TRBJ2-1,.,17,TGTGCCACCAGCAGAGATTTGAGTAGCGGGAGCGGGGGTGAGCAGTTCTTC,CATSRDLSSGSGGEQFF
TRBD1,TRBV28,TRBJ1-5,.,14,TGTGCCAGCAGTCTGACAGGGGGCGTTCAGCCCCAGCATTTT,CASSLTGGVQPQHF
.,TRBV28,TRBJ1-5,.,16,TGTGCCAGCAGTTTTGCCGCCGGGGGTAGCAATCAGCCCCAGCATTTT,CASSFAAGGSNQPQHF
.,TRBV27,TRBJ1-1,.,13,TGTGCCAGCAGTTCAAGGGGGGGGCTTGAGGCTTTCTTT,CASSSRGGLEAFF
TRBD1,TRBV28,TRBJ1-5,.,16,TGTGCCAGCAGTTTAATGGGACAGCCCCGTAATCAGCCCCAGCATTTT,CASSLMGQPRNQPQHF
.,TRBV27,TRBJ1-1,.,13,TGTGCCAGCAGTTCCTTAGGCGGGGCTGAAGCTTTCTTT,CASSSLGGAEAFF
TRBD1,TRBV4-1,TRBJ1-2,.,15,TGCGCCAGCAGCCAAGATATCAACAGGGGGGATGGCTACACCTTC,CASSQDINRGDGYTF
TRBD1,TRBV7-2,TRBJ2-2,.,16,TGTGCCAGCAGCTTAAGATGGGGACAGAGAACCGGGGAGCTGTTTTTT,CASSLRWGQRTGELFF
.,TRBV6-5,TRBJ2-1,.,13,TGTGCCAGCAGTTACTCCGGCTACAATGAGCAGTTCTTC,CASSYSGYNEQFF
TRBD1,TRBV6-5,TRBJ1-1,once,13,TGTGCCAGCAGTCCCTACAGGGGCACTGAAGCTTTCTTT,CASSPYRGTEAFF
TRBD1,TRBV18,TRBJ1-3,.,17,TGTGCCAGCTCACCGAATACCGGGACAGGGACTGGAAACACCATATATTTT,CASSPNTGTGTGNTIYF
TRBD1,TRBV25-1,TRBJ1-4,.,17,TGTGCCAGCAGTGAATATAAGGGGACAGGGGGCTATGAAAAACTGTTTTTT,CASSEYKGTGGYEKLFF
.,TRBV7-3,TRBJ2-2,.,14,TGTACCAGCAGCTCGACGGGGAACACCGGGGAGCTGTTTTTT,CTSSSTGNTGELFF
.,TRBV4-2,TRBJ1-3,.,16,TGTGCCAGCAGCCAAGAATACAGGGACCTCAGAAACACCATATATTTT,CASSQEYRDLRNTIYF
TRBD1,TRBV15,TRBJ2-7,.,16,TGTGCCACCAGCGTAACCACAGGGGGATCCTCCTACGAGCAGTACTTC,CATSVTTGGSSYEQYF
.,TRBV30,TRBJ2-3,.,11,TGTGCCTGGAGATTCGCAGATACGCAGTATTTT,CAWRFADTQYF
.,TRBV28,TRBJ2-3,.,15,TGTGCCAGCAGTTTCCTATCTAGCGGCACAGATACGCAGTATTTT,CASSFLSSGTDTQYF
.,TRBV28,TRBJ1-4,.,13,TGTGCCAGCAGTTTACAGGGTCGGGAAAAACTGTTTTTT,CASSLQGREKLFF
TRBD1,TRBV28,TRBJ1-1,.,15,TGTGCCAGCAGTCCCCAGGGGGTGCTGAACACTGAAGCTTTCTTT,CASSPQGVLNTEAFF
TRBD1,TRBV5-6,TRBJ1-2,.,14,TGTGCCAGCAGCTTACAGGGGGCTGGCTATGGCTACACCTTC,CASSLQGAGYGYTF
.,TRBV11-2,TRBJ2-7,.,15,TGTGCCAGCAGCTTTAGAGGGGGAGTCGAGTACGAGCAGTACTTC,CASSFRGGVEYEQYF
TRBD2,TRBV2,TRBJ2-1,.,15,TGTGCCAGCCCCACTCCAGGACTAGCCGCCGATGAGCAGTTCTTC,CASPTPGLAADEQFF
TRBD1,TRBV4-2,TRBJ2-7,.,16,TGTGCCAGCAGCCACCTCGGGACAGGGACGTCCTACGAGCAGTACTTC,CASSHLGTGTSYEQYF
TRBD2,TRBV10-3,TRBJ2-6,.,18,TGTGCCATCAGTTCGCCTTCTAGCGGGGTCTCTGGGGCCAACGTCCTGACTTTC,CAISSPSSGVSGANVLTF
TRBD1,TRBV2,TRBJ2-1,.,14,TGTGCCGGTGGACAGGCGGGCTCCTACAATGAGCAGTTCTTC,CAGGQAGSYNEQFF
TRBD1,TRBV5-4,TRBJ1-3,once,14,TGTGCCAGCAGCCACGGGACAGTTTTAAACACCATATATTTT,CASSHGTVLNTIYF
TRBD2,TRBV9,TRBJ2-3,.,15,TGTGCCAGCAGCGTAGCGCTAGCGGACACAGATACGCAGTATTTT,CASSVALADTDTQYF
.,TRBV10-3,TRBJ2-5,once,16,TGTGCCATCAGTGAGACTAGCACCCGGGATGGGGAGACCCAGTACTTC,CAISETSTRDGETQYF
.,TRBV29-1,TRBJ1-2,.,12,TGCAGCGTTGTCATAGGGGTCTATGGCTACACCTTC,CSVVIGVYGYTF
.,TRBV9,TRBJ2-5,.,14,TGTGCCAGCAGCGTCGACAGTTCACAAGAGACCCAGTACTTC,CASSVDSSQETQYF
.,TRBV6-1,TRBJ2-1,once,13,TGTGCCAGCAGTGAAACCGAGCCCAATGAGCAGTTCTTC,CASSETEPNEQFF
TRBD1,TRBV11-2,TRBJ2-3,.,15,TGTGCCAGCAGCTCGGGACAGGGGTATGCAGATACGCAGTATTTT,CASSSGQGYADTQYF
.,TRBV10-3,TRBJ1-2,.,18,TGTGCCATCAGTTCCGGGGGGTCGGGTGACAAACTTGGCTATGGCTACACCTTC,CAISSGGSGDKLGYGYTF
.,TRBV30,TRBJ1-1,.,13,TGTGCCTGGATAAGAGGACAGAACACTGAAGCTTTCTTT,CAWIRGQNTEAFF
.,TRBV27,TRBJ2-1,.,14,TGTGCCAGCAGTTTATGGGGAGTAGGGAATGAGCAGTTCTTC,CASSLWGVGNEQFF
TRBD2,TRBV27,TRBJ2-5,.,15,TGTGCCAGCATCAAAACTAGCGGGAGCTCGGAGACCCAGTACTTC,CASIKTSGSSETQYF
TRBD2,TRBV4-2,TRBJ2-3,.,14,TGTGCCAGCAGCCCAGGACTAGCTACAGATACGCAGTATTTT,CASSPGLATDTQYF
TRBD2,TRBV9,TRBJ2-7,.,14,TGTGCCAGCGGCAACTTTAGCGGGGGCTACGAGCAGTACTTC,CASGNFSGGYEQYF
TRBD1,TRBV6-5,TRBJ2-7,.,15,TGTGCCAGCAGAGCCGGGACAGGGAGCTCCTACGAGCAGTACTTC,CASRAGTGSSYEQYF
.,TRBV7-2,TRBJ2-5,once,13,TGTGCCAGCAGCTTAAAGGGGGAAGAGACCCAGTACTTC,CASSLKGEETQYF
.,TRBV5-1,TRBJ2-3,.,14,TGCGCCAGCAGCTTGGTAGGGGGATCAGATACGCAGTATTTT,CASSLVGGSDTQYF
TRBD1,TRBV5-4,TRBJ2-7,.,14,TGTGCCAGCAGCTTGGCGGGACAGGGCTACGAGCAGTACTTC,CASSLAGQGYEQYF
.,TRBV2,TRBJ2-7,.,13,TGTGCCAGCAGTGGGGCCAACCACTACGAGCAGTACTTC,CASSGANHYEQYF
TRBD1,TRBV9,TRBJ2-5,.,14,TGTGCCAGCAGTGTTTGGGACAGCCAAGAGACCCAGTACTTC,CASSVWDSQETQYF
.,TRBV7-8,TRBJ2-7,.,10,TGTGCCAGCAGCTTCGACGAGCAGTACTTC,CASSFDEQYF
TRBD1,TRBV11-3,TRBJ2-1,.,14,TGTGCCAGCAGGGGACAGGGTTCGACCAATGAGCAGTTCTTC,CASRGQGSTNEQFF
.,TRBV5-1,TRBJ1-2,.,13,TGCGCCAGCAGCGCGGGGACTATATATGGCTACACCTTC,CASSAGTIYGYTF
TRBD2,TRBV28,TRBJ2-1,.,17,TGTGCCAGCAGTTCCCCCGAGTGGGGACTAGCGCACAATGAGCAGTTCTTC,CASSSPEWGLAHNEQFF
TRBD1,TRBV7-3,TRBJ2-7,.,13,TGTGCCAGCAGTGTGACAGGGGCCTACGAGCAGTACTTC,CASSVTGAYEQYF
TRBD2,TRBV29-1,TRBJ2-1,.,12,TGCAGCGTTGTAAGGACTAGCGGTAAGCAGTTCTTC,CSVVRTSGKQFF
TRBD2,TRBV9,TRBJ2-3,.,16,TGTGCCAGCAGCGTAGATGGACTAGCGGTCACAGATACGCAGTATTTT,CASSVDGLAVTDTQYF
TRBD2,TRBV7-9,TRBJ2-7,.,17,TGTGCCAGCAGCCCGGGGAGTAGCGGGATCCTCTCCTACGAGCAGTACTTC,CASSPGSSGILSYEQYF
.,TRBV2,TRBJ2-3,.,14,TGTGCCAGCAGTGACCTAGCGCGCACAGATACGCAGTATTTT,CASSDLARTDTQYF